This TCR beta chain was sequenced for a study of human T cells and chemical hapten exposure. The CDR3 totals 14 residues. Germline-derived CDR1 and CDR2 are DFQATT and SNEGSKA (reference sequence). V lost 0 bases and J lost 4, with 13 bases in between. Regarding the study as a whole: Expanded TCRs grouped into significantly more large CDR3 similarity clusters than controls produced.

Time point given: pre-sensitization, week 0. Treatment indicated: therapeutic diphenylcyclopropenone sensitization with weekly scalp DPC. In its sample, this clonotype was seen a few times. Its antigen remains unidentified. TCRdb used MiXCR to reprocess the RACE reads, holding one entry per CDR3 protein. This sample has under 400,000 distinct CDR3 sequences; 4.5% to 6% occur once, and the top ten carry approximately 2.4%. Sequenced material: whole blood, taken in connection with sensitization to the hapten diphenylcyclopropenone (DPC). The sequence came from a woman between 45 and 60 years old with alopecia areata. Some clones in this sample may be carry-over from other donors' samples. The chain recombines TRBV20-1 with TRBJ2-7; D uncertain. Here the CDR3 DNA reads TGCAGTGCTAGAGATATTAACAGTGATTACGAGCAGTACTTC. Its protein product is CSARDINSDYEQYF.